The T cell receptor beta chain described here comes from a study of T cells in Graves' hyperthyroidism and ophthalmopathy. Trimming took 10 bases from V and 10 from J, leaving 19 bases between them. Germline V gene data show CDR1 as SNHLY and CDR2 as FYNNEI. This CDR3 comprises 13 residues. Amplified TCR beta CDR3 regions came from RNA transcripts. First-round RT-PCR of the TCR CDR3 relied on the HTBI primer set. TCRdb re-called the multiplex PCR reads through MiXCR, storing one row per CDR3 protein. The table records fewer than 400,000 distinct CDR3 sequences, 20% to 25% of them present only once. Newly diagnosed hyperthyroidism, duration under 2 months, in patients aged 18 to 65.

Material: blood. The sequence was collected from a man between 50 and 59 years old with Graves' hyperthyroidism. The V and J genes are TRBV2 and TRBJ1-4, with a possible D match to TRBD1 (6 bases). CDR3 region: CATIRTAQGKLFF. CDR3 sequence (DNA): TGTGCCACCATAAGGACAGCCCAGGGAAAACTGTTTTTT. The full variable domain, with the rest looked up from reference TRBV2 and TRBJ1-4, is EPEVTQTPSHQVTQMGQEVILRCVPISNHLYFYWYRQILGQKVEFLVSFYNNEISEKSEIFDDQFSVERPDGSNFTLKIRSTKLEDSAMYFCATIRTAQGKLFFGSGTQLSVL.